These 25 T cell receptor beta chains were sequenced from one sample in a study of blood T cell repertoires in COVID-19 (dated by TCRdb to 2020 to 2021). The method behind the library was the immunoSEQ multiplex PCR assay. TCRdb took this table from immuneACCESS and kept in-frame rearrangements with V and J called. Such tables lack part of the clones; where checked against another copy, unresolved V genes explain under half of the gap, and the rest is unexplained. This sample comprises roughly 73,000 clones, about nine tenths of them detected only once. The top ten clonotypes cover around 30% of the sample. Specimen: peripheral blood. The receptors shown here come from an elderly woman with active or convalescent COVID-19.

The chain uses TRBV7-9 and TRBJ2-2, with TRBD1 matching over 8 bases. The CDR3 has 16 amino acids. J was trimmed by 1 base and V by 4 bases; bases with no gene match: 5. The germline V gene has CDR1 SEHNR and CDR2 FQNEAQ (reference sequence). The CDR3 region has the DNA TGTGCCAGCAGCTACGTTGGACAGGGGAACACCGGGGAGCTGTTTTTT. The encoded protein is CASSYVGQGNTGELFF.

The chain uses TRBV6-4 and TRBJ2-5; tentatively, D is TRBD2 (5 bases). The CDR3 length is 13 residues. Trimming took 8 bases from V and 4 from J, leaving 14 bases between them. Germline-derived CDR1 and CDR2 are MRHNA and SNTAGT. The CDR3 is CASRDTATETQYF. In DNA, the CDR3 is TGTGCCAGCCGGGATACCGCCACAGAGACCCAGTACTTC.

The chain carries TRBV5-4 and TRBJ2-7; 8 nucleotides agree with TRBD2. The CDR3 runs to 15 residues. With V trimmed by 2 bases and J by 0 bases, 4 bases remained unmatched. Per the germline V gene, CDR1 is SGHNT and CDR2 is YYREEE (reference sequence). DNA of the CDR3: TGTGCCAGCAGCTTAGGAGCGGGGGACTCCTACGAGCAGTACTTC. Its translation: CASSLGAGDSYEQYF.

The V and J genes are TRBV6-5 and TRBJ1-1; tentatively, D is TRBD1 (5 bases). The CDR3 length is 13 residues. CDR1 is MNHEY and CDR2 is SVGAGI in the germline V gene. Trimming shortened V by 2 bases and J by 3 bases, and 7 bases separated the two germline ends. As DNA, the CDR3 is TGTGCCAGCAGTTACAGGGGTGACACTGAAGCTTTCTTT. It yields the protein CASSYRGDTEAFF.

This chain uses TRBV2 with TRBJ1-4, with D possibly matching TRBD1 (5 bases). The germline V gene has CDR1 SNHLY and CDR2 FYNNEI. Trimming shortened V by 7 bases and J by 7 bases, and 19 bases separated the two germline ends. The length of the CDR3 is 15 residues. CDR3 in DNA: TGTGCCAGCAACGTCGGGGGAGTAGGAAGTGAAAAACTGTTTTTT. Its translation is CASNVGGVGSEKLFF.

J is TRBJ2-1 and V is TRBV6-6; 11 bases are a match to TRBD2. CDR1 is MNHNY and CDR2 is SVGAGI in the germline V gene (reference sequence). The CDR3 sequence is 13 residues long. Trimming removed 2 bases from V and 12 bases from J; junction bases left unmatched: 3. The CDR3 DNA reads TGTGCCAGCAGTTACGAGGGGACTAGCGGGCAGTTCTTC. Protein sequence: CASSYEGTSGQFF.

The chain couples TRBV18 to TRBJ1-1, with 8 bases fitting TRBD1. This CDR3 region has 15 residues. CDR1 and CDR2 from the germline V gene are KGHSH and LQKENI. Losses at the gene ends were 6 bases for V and 4 bases for J; bases not matched to a gene: 10. CDR3 region: CASSPTGDLGTEAFF. The CDR3 DNA reads as TGTGCCAGCTCCCCGACAGGGGACTTGGGCACTGAAGCTTTCTTT.

This clone was detected only once. The chain recombines TRBV10-3 with TRBJ2-1; D is perhaps TRBD2 (5 bases). Trimming took 3 bases from V and 9 from J, leaving 12 bases between them. Germline V gene lookup returns CDR1 ENHRY and CDR2 SYGVKD. The CDR3 covers 13 residues. For the CDR3, the DNA is TGTGCCATCAGTGACGGGGTCGCCTTTGAGCAGTTCTTC. It encodes CAISDGVAFEQFF.

The chain carries TRBV9 and TRBJ1-1, with 7 bases fitting TRBD1. This CDR3 spans 16 amino acids. V shed 6 bases, J shed 1 base, and the junction held 12 bases outside the gene matches. The germline gives CDR1 SGDLS, CDR2 YYNGEE. This chain's CDR3 is CASKRGGSLENTEAFF. In nucleotides, the CDR3 is TGTGCCAGCAAACGAGGGGGCTCGTTAGAGAACACTGAAGCTTTCTTT.

The rearrangement uses TRBV9 and TRBJ2-3, with 10 bases fitting TRBD2. J gave up 0 bases and V 4 bases, and 17 bases lay outside the gene matches. The CDR3 sequence is 20 residues long. Germline-derived CDR1 and CDR2 are SGDLS and YYNGEE. CDR3 nucleotides: TGTGCCAGCAGCCCGCGGGGGGGGGTCACTAGCGGGATTAGCACAGATACGCAGTATTTT. This encodes CASSPRGGVTSGISTDTQYF.

CDR3: CASSLVLAPETQYF. CDR3 in DNA: TGCGCCAGCAGCTTGGTACTAGCCCCTGAGACCCAGTACTTC. The chain is built from TRBV5-1 and TRBJ2-5; possible D gene TRBD2, 6 bases. The V end lost 0 bases, the J end lost 5 bases, and 11 bases lay between the germline ends. The germline V gene encodes CDR1 SGHRS and CDR2 YFSETQ. This CDR3 is built from 14 residues.

This clone is a singleton in its sample. The chain has TRBV21-1 and TRBJ1-6; whether TRBD1, the table's D call, matches the DNA was not checked. TRBV21-1 counts as a pseudogene. CDR3 size: 18 residues. The DNA for the CDR3 is TGTGCCAGCCGAAAGTCGACAGGGGCGGAACCCTATAATTCACCCCTCCACTTT. This translates into CASRKSTGAEPYNSPLHF.

The CDR3 DNA sequence: TGTGCCAGCAGTTTAGCCGGTGATCAGCCCCAGCATTTT. It codes for CASSLAGDQPQHF. The V and J genes are TRBV27 and TRBJ1-5; no reliable D call. The CDR3 totals 13 residues. CDR1 MNHEY and CDR2 SMNVEV come from the germline V gene (reference sequence). Trimming took 2 bases from V and 5 from J, leaving 7 bases between them.

The V gene is TRBV6-2 or TRBV6-3, the J gene TRBJ1-2, with 7 bases identical to TRBD1. The CDR3 totals 15 residues. Germline CDR1 MNHEY, CDR2 SVGEGT. V was pared by 2 bases and J by 8 bases, with 11 bases of the junction left unmatched. The CDR3 loop is CASSYPPGQPGGYTF. CDR3 nucleotide sequence: TGTGCCAGCAGTTACCCTCCGGGACAGCCGGGCGGCTACACCTTC.

This clone has only a few counts. The V gene is TRBV6-5, the J gene TRBJ1-4; D is unclear. Germline V lookup: CDR1 MNHEY, CDR2 SVGAGI. V was trimmed by 2 bases and J by 8 bases, leaving 12 bases between them. The length of the CDR3 is 14 residues. The CDR3 DNA reads TGTGCCAGCAGTTACGAGAAGAGGCGCGAAAAACTGTTTTTT. It codes for CASSYEKRREKLFF.

The CDR3 loop is CASSASGGIGSYEQYF. DNA for the CDR3: TGTGCCAGCAGCGCCTCTGGGGGGATCGGATCCTACGAGCAGTACTTC. This chain connects TRBV5-8 to TRBJ2-7, with a weak D call TRBD2 (6 bases). Germline V gives CDR1 SGHTS, CDR2 YDEGEE. This CDR3 comprises 16 residues. The V end lost 4 bases, the J end lost 1 base, and 18 bases lay between the germline ends. Supplemented by reference TRBV5-8 and TRBJ2-7, the full variable domain reads EAGVTQSPTHLIKTRGQQATLRCSPISGHTSVYWYQQALGLGLQFLLWYDEGEERNRGNFPPRFSGRQFPNYSSELNVNALELEDSALYLCASSASGGIGSYEQYFGPGTRLTVT.

The V gene is TRBV2, the J gene TRBJ2-1, with D hard to call. The CDR3 covers 12 residues. V was trimmed by 7 bases and J by 5 bases, leaving 9 bases between them. CDR1 and CDR2 (germline): SNHLY, FYNNEI. The CDR3 sequence: CASNWLNNEQFF. In DNA form, the CDR3 reads TGTGCCAGCAATTGGCTTAACAATGAGCAGTTCTTC.

The chain recombines TRBV18 with TRBJ2-5; 9 positions match TRBD1. CDR1 is KGHSH, CDR2 LQKENI, per germline. The CDR3 runs to 15 residues. Unmatched junction bases numbered 7, after V lost 6 bases and J lost 2 bases. The chain's CDR3 is CASSRGTGRQETQYF. The CDR3 nucleotides are TGTGCCAGCTCCAGGGGGACAGGGAGACAAGAGACCCAGTACTTC.

The chain employs TRBV27 and TRBJ1-3, with D perhaps matching TRBD1 (5 bases). The CDR3 contains 16 residues. Germline lookup yields CDR1 MNHEY and CDR2 SMNVEV (reference sequence). V was clipped by 5 bases and J by 0 bases, with 14 bases between them. The DNA for the CDR3 is TGTGCCAGCAGTCCCCGGGGGACCCACTCTGGAAACACCATATATTTT. Translating gives CASSPRGTHSGNTIYF.

The chain combines TRBV19 with TRBJ1-2, with D tentatively TRBD1 (5 bases). CDR3 length equals 15 residues. Germline CDR1 LNHDA, CDR2 SQIVND (reference sequence). Trimming cost V 3 bases and J 4 bases, with 15 bases left between them. The CDR3 spells CASSIGAGDRYGYTF. The CDR3 DNA reads TGTGCCAGTAGTATTGGGGCGGGGGACCGCTATGGCTACACCTTC.

The rearrangement links TRBV7-2 to TRBJ1-1; no definite D call. Looked up from germline, CDR1 is SGHTA and CDR2 is FQGNSA. V lost 7 bases and J 0 bases, leaving 9 bases between the germline ends. The CDR3 is 13 residues long. This chain's CDR3 is CASTDHMNTEAFF. In nucleotides, the CDR3 is TGTGCCAGCACAGATCACATGAACACTGAAGCTTTCTTT. The full variable domain, its missing parts supplied by reference TRBV7-2 and TRBJ1-1, is GAGVSQSPSNKVTEKGKDVELRCDPISGHTALYWYRQSLGQGLEFLIYFQGNSAPDKSGLPSDRFSAERTGGSVSTLTIQRTQQEDSAVYLCASTDHMNTEAFFGQGTRLTVV.

This chain joins TRBV30 and TRBJ2-2; 12 nucleotides agree with TRBD2. The CDR3 length is 15 residues. Germline assignment: CDR1 GTSNPN and CDR2 SVGIG (reference sequence). V was clipped by 4 bases and J by 1 base; unmatched bases: 1. The CDR3 loop is CAWTSGGVNTGELFF. DNA for the CDR3: TGTGCCTGGACTAGCGGGGGGGTGAACACCGGGGAGCTGTTTTTT.

The J gene is TRBJ1-4, the V gene TRBV28, with D perhaps matching TRBD1 (5 bases). The CDR3 is 14 residues long. The V end was cut by 2 bases, the J end by 7 bases, with 11 bases between. Germline V gene lookup returns CDR1 MDHEN and CDR2 SYDVKM. The CDR3 DNA reads as TGTGCCAGCAGTTTACGGGGGATAAGTGAAAAACTGTTTTTT. It is translated as CASSLRGISEKLFF.

The rearrangement uses TRBV5-6 and TRBJ1-1; D unclear. Germline values: CDR1 SGHDT, CDR2 YYEEEE. The CDR3 length is 13 residues. The ends were cut back, 0 bases at V and 5 bases at J, with 8 bases in the middle. The CDR3 protein is CASSLAEVTEAFF. In nucleotides, the CDR3 is TGTGCCAGCAGCTTGGCCGAGGTAACTGAAGCTTTCTTT.

This clone was seen once. The chain uses TRBV24-1 and TRBJ2-7; TRBD2 agrees at 7 bases. Trimming at V came to 4 bases and at J to 2 bases, leaving 13 bases not matched to a gene. Germline CDR1 is KGHDR and CDR2 is SFDVKD. CDR3 size: 17 residues. DNA for the CDR3: TGTGCCACCAGTGACCCTGCGGGGGACGGAGAGACCTACGAGCAGTACTTC. Translating gives CATSDPAGDGETYEQYF.